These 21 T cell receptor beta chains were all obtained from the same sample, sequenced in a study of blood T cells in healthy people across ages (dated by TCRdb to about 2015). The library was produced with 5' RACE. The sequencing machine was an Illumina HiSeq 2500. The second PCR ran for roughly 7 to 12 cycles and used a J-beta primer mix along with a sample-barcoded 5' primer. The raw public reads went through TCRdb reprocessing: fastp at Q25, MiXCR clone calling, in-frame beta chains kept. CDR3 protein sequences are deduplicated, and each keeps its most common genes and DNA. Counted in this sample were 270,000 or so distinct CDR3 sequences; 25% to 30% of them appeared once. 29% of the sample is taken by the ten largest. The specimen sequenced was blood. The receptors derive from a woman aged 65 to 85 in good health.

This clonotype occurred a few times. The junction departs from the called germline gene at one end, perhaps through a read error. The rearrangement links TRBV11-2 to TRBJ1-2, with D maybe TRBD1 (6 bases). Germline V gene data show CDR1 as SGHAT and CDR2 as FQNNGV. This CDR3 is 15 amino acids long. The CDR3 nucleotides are TGTGCCAGCAGCCTAGAACGAGGGCCCAGGGGTGGCTACACCTTC. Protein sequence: CASSLERGPRGGYTF. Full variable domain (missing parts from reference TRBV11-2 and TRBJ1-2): EAGVAQSPRYKIIEKRQSVAFWCNPISGHATLYWYQQILGQGPKLLIQFQNNGVVDDSQLPKDRFSAERLKGVDSTLKIQPAKLEDSAVYLCASSLERGPRGGYTFGSGTRLTVV.

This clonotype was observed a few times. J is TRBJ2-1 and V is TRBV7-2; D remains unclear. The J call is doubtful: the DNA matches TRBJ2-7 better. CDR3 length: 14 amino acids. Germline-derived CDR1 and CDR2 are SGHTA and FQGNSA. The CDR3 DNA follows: TGTGCCAGCAGCTTAGGGGTTAGCTCCTACGAGCAGTACTTC. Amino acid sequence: CASSLGVSSYEQYF.

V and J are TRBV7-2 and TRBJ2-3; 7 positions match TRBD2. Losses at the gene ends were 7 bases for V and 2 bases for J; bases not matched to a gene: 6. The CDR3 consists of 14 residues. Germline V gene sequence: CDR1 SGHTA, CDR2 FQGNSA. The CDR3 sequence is CASKRDLFTDTQYF. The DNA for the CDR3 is TGTGCCAGCAAGCGGGACCTCTTCACAGATACGCAGTATTTT.

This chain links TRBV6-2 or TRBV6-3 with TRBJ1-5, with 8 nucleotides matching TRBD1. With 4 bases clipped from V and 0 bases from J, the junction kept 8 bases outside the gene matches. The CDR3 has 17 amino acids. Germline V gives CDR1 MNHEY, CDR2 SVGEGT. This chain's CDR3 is CASSFLATGVSNQPQHF. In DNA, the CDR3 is TGTGCCAGCAGTTTCTTGGCGACAGGGGTTAGCAATCAGCCCCAGCATTTT.

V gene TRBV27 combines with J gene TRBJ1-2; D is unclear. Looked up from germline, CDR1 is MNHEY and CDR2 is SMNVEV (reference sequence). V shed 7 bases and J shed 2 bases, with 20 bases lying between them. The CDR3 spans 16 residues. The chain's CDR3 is CASTALAGTGNYGYTF. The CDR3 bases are TGTGCCAGCACCGCCCTAGCGGGCACTGGGAACTATGGCTACACCTTC.

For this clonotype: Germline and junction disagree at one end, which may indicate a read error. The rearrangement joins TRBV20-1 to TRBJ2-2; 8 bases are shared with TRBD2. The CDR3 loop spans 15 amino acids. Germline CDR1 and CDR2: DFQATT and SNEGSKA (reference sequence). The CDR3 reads CSARRGGKVTGELVF. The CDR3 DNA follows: TGCAGTGCTAGACGGGGGGGAAAAGTCACCGGGGAGCTGGTTTTT.

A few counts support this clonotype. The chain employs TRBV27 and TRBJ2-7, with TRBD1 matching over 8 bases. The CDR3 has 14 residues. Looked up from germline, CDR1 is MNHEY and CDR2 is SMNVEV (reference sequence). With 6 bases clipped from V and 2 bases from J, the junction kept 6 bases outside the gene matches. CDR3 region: CASSETGDPYEQYF. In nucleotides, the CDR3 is TGTGCCAGCAGCGAGACAGGGGATCCCTACGAGCAGTACTTC.

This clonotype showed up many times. This CDR3 is CSARSQGIKGAQYF. CDR3 bases: TGCAGTGCTAGGTCGCAGGGGATTAAAGGGGCCCAGTACTTC. The rearrangement joins TRBV20-1 to TRBJ2-5; the D gene is possibly TRBD1 (6 bases). Germline V gene lookup returns CDR1 DFQATT and CDR2 SNEGSKA (reference sequence). The V end lost 3 bases, the J end lost 9 bases, and 20 bases lay between the germline ends. CDR3 length equals 14 residues.

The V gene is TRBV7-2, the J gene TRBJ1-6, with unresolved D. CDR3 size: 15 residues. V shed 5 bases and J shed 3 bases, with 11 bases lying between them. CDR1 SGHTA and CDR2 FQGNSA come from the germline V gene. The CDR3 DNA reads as TGTGCCAGCAGCCTCCGACGTTTCTATAATTCACCCCTCCACTTT. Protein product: CASSLRRFYNSPLHF.

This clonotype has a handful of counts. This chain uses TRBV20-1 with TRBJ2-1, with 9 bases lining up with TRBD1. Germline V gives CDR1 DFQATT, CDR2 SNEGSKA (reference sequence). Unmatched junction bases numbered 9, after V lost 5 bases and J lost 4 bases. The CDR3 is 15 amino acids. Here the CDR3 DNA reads TGCAGTGCTGCCCCCCGGGACAGGGCATACAATGAGCAGTTCTTC. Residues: CSAAPRDRAYNEQFF.

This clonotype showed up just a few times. The CDR3: CSATPGLASYEQYF. In nucleotides, the CDR3 is TGCAGTGCAACGCCGGGACTAGCATCGTACGAGCAGTACTTC. The rearrangement uses TRBV20-1 and TRBJ2-5, with TRBD2 matching 9 bases. The J call may be wrong; the DNA end is better matched by TRBJ2-7. There are 14 residues in the CDR3. CDR1 and CDR2 from the germline V gene are DFQATT and SNEGSKA (reference sequence).

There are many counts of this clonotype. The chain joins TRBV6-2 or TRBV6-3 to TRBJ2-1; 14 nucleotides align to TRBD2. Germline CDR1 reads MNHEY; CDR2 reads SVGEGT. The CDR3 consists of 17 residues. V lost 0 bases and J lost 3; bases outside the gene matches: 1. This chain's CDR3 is CASSYSGLAGVYNEQFF. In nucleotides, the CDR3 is TGTGCCAGCAGTTACTCGGGACTAGCGGGAGTCTACAATGAGCAGTTCTTC.

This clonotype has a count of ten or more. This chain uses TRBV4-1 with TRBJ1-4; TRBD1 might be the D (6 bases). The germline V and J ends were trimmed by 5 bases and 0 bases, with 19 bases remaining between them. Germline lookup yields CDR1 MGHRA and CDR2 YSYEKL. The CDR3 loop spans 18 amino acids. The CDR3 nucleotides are TGCGCCAGCAGCTCTACCTCGGGGGCGGCAGCAACTAATGAAAAACTGTTTTTT. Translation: CASSSTSGAAATNEKLFF.

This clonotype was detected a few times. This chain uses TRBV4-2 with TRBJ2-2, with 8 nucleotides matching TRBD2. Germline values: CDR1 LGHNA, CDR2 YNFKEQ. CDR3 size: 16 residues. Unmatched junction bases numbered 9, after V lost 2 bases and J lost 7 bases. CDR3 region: CASSQTAGAAGGELFF. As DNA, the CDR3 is TGTGCCAGCAGCCAAACAGCGGGAGCGGCTGGCGGGGAGCTGTTTTTT.

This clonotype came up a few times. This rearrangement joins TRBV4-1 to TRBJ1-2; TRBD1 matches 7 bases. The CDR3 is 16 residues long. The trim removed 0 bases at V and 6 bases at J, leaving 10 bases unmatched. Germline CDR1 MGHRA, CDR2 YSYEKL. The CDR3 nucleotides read TGCGCCAGCAGCCAAGATCAGGACAGGATTATCGATGGCTACACCTTC. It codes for CASSQDQDRIIDGYTF.

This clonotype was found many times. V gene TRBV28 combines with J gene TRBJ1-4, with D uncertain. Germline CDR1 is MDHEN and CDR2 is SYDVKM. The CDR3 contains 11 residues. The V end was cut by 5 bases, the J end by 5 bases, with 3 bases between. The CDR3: CASSPNEKLFF. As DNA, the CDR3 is TGTGCCAGCAGTCCGAATGAAAAACTGTTTTTT.

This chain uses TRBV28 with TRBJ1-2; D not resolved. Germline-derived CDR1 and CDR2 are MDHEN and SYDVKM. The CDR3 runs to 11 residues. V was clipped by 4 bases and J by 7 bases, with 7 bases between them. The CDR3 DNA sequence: TGTGCCAGCAGTTCCACTGGTGGCTACACCTTC. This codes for CASSSTGGYTF.

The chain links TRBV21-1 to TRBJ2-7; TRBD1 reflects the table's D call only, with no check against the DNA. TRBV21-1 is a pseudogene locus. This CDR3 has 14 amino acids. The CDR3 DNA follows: TGTGCCAGCAGCAAAAATCAGGGTTCCTACGAGCAGTACTTC. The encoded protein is CASSKNQGSYEQYF.

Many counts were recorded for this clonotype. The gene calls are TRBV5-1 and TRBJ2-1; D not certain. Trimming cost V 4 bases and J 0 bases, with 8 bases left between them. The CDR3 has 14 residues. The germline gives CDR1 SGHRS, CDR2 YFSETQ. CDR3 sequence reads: CASSRGSSYNEQFF. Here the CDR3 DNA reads TGCGCCAGCAGCCGCGGAAGCTCCTACAATGAGCAGTTCTTC.

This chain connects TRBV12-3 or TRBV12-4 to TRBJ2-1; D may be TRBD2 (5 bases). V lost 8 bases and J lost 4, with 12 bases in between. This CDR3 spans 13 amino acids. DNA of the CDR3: TGTGCCAGCGGTTGGACTGAATACAATGAGCAGTTCTTC. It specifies CASGWTEYNEQFF.

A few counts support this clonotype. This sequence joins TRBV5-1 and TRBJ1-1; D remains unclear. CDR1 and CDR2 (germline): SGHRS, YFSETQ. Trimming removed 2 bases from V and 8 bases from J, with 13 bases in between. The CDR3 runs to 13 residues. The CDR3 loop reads CASSFFASSEAFF. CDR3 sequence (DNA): TGCGCCAGCAGCTTTTTCGCCAGTAGCGAAGCTTTCTTT. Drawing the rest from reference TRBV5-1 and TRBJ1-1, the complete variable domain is KAGVTQTPRYLIKTRGQQVTLSCSPISGHRSVSWYQQTPGQGLQFLFEYFSETQRNKGNFPGRFSGRQFSNSRSEMNVSTLELGDSALYLCASSFFASSEAFFGQGTRLTVV.